These 12 T cell receptor beta chains originate from one sample sequenced in a study of T cells after posttransplantation cyclophosphamide. Repertoires were generated with immunoSEQ multiplex PCR, while TCRdb's copy carries only in-frame clones and drops some. The data show around 40,000 clones, roughly 88% seen once. Busulfan-fludarabine conditioning, marrow transplant, and cyclophosphamide on days +3 and +4 were administered. The material was PBMCs, obtained around 58 days after allogeneic stem cell transplant with posttransplant cyclophosphamide. The receptors originated from a male patient aged 60 to 75 who received an allogeneic stem cell transplant from a related donor and was CMV-positive. Certain T cells may be donor cells from the graft.

The V call is TRBV5-1, the J call TRBJ2-5; D perhaps matches TRBD2 (5 bases). The CDR3 consists of 13 residues. Trimming shortened V by 4 bases and J by 3 bases, and 10 bases separated the two germline ends. The germline V gene encodes CDR1 SGHRS and CDR2 YFSETQ. Here the CDR3 reads CASSREVEETQYF. CDR3 nucleotide sequence: TGCGCCAGCAGCCGGGAAGTAGAAGAGACCCAGTACTTC.

V usage is TRBV2 and J usage is TRBJ1-5; TRBD1 agrees at 7 bases. Germline loops: CDR1 SNHLY, CDR2 FYNNEI. V lost 6 bases and J lost 9; bases outside the gene matches: 14. The CDR3 runs 15 residues. The CDR3 is CASRGSAGGPRPQHF. CDR3 sequence (DNA): TGTGCCAGCAGGGGTAGTGCAGGGGGGCCCCGGCCCCAGCATTTT. Complete variable domain (other parts from reference TRBV2 and TRBJ1-5): EPEVTQTPSHQVTQMGQEVILRCVPISNHLYFYWYRQILGQKVEFLVSFYNNEISEKSEIFDDQFSVERPDGSNFTLKIRSTKLEDSAMYFCASRGSAGGPRPQHFGDGTRLSIL.

The chain has TRBV12-5 and TRBJ2-3; 11 bases fit TRBD2. CDR1 and CDR2 (germline): LGHNT, FRNRAP. The length of the CDR3 is 17 residues. V lost 6 bases, J lost 4 bases, and 12 bases stayed unmatched. This CDR3 is CASGPGTSGDISDTQYF. Written as DNA, the CDR3 is TGTGCTAGTGGCCCAGGGACTAGCGGTGATATTTCAGATACGCAGTATTTT. Using reference TRBV12-5 and TRBJ2-3 for the parts outside the CDR3, the full variable domain is DARVTQTPRHKVTEMGQEVTMRCQPILGHNTVFWYRQTMMQGLELLAYFRNRAPLDDSGMPKDRFSAEMPDATLATLKIQPSEPRDSAVYFCASGPGTSGDISDTQYFGPGTRLTVL.

The rearrangement joins TRBV7-6 to TRBJ2-1; D is undetermined. In germline, CDR1 is SGHVS, CDR2 FNYEAQ. The CDR3 has 13 amino acids. Trimming removed 5 bases at V and 8 bases at J, with 13 bases between. CDR3 nucleotides: TGTGCCAGCAGCCCAGGCCCCGTATATGAGCAGTTCTTC. Amino acids: CASSPGPVYEQFF.

This clone occurred a few times. This chain links TRBV30 with TRBJ2-2, with D tentatively TRBD2 (6 bases). The V gene's germline CDR1 is GTSNPN and CDR2 SVGIG (reference sequence). With 5 bases removed from V and 0 bases from J, the gap between germline ends came to 7 bases. The CDR3 sequence is 13 residues long. The CDR3 DNA is TGTGCCTGGGGGGGGTCGAACACCGGGGAGCTGTTTTTT. Its translation: CAWGGSNTGELFF. The full variable domain, completed using reference TRBV30 and TRBJ2-2, is SQTIHQWPATLVQPVGSPLSLECTVEGTSNPNLYWYRQAAGRGLQLLFYSVGIGQISSEVPQNLSASRPQDRQFILSSKKLLLSDSGFYLCAWGGSNTGELFFGEGSRLTVL.

The V call is TRBV7-9, the J call TRBJ2-7, with 8 bases that match TRBD1. Trimming at V came to 2 bases and at J to 4 bases, leaving 7 bases not matched to a gene. This CDR3 has 15 residues. CDR1 and CDR2 (germline): SEHNR, FQNEAQ (reference sequence). CDR3 sequence: CASSLLGTGRYEQYV. The CDR3 DNA reads as TGTGCCAGCAGCTTACTCGGGACAGGCCGTTACGAGCAGTACGTC.

This chain joins TRBV28 and TRBJ2-7; TRBD1 aligns across 8 bases. CDR3 size: 14 residues. The V gene end was trimmed by 6 bases and the J gene end by 6 bases; junction bases not matched to a gene: 10. In germline, CDR1 is MDHEN, CDR2 SYDVKM. The CDR3, as DNA: TGTGCCAGCAGCGATACAGGGGGTAACCTCGAGCAGTACTTC. Amino acid sequence: CASSDTGGNLEQYF.

The V gene is TRBV2, the J gene TRBJ1-4; the D gene is possibly TRBD1 (6 bases). Germline V lookup: CDR1 SNHLY, CDR2 FYNNEI. V lost 5 bases and J lost 5, with 15 bases in between. This CDR3 region has 15 residues. The CDR3 DNA is TGTGCCAGCAGTTGGTGGGGGACAAGGAATGAAAAACTGTTTTTT. Amino acids: CASSWWGTRNEKLFF. The whole variable domain, remainder taken from reference TRBV2 and TRBJ1-4, is EPEVTQTPSHQVTQMGQEVILRCVPISNHLYFYWYRQILGQKVEFLVSFYNNEISEKSEIFDDQFSVERPDGSNFTLKIRSTKLEDSAMYFCASSWWGTRNEKLFFGSGTQLSVL.

Concerning this clone itself: The sample carries other DNA sequences with the same CDR3. The V call is TRBV7-9, the J call TRBJ1-1, with D uncertain. Germline CDR1 reads SEHNR; CDR2 reads FQNEAQ (reference sequence). The CDR3 is 13 residues long. V lost 6 bases, J lost 4 bases, and 12 bases lay in between. The CDR3 loop reads CASSNEAGTEAFF. DNA of the CDR3: TGTGCCAGCAGTAACGAAGCGGGCACTGAAGCTTTCTTT.

This rearrangement joins TRBV15 to TRBJ2-5; D is undetermined. CDR3 length equals 13 residues. The V end was cut by 5 bases, the J end by 3 bases, with 10 bases between. Germline V lookup: CDR1 LNHNV, CDR2 YYDKDF (reference sequence). CDR3 in DNA: TGTGCCACCAGCCAGTGGTTGGAAGAGACCCAGTACTTC. Protein product: CATSQWLEETQYF. Variable domain in full (rest from reference TRBV15 and TRBJ2-5): DAMVIQNPRYQVTQFGKPVTLSCSQTLNHNVMYWYQQKSSQAPKLLFHYYDKDFNNEADTPDNFQSRRPNTSFCFLDIRSPGLGDTAMYLCATSQWLEETQYFGPGTRLLVL.

This clone has only one observation. This chain uses TRBV6-5 with TRBJ1-5; TRBD1 matches at 8 bases. V was pared by 6 bases and J by 7 bases, with 11 bases of the junction left unmatched. The CDR3 loop spans 15 amino acids. Germline V gene sequence: CDR1 MNHEY, CDR2 SVGAGI. The CDR3 here is CASSRGGTGGQPQHF. The CDR3 DNA follows: TGTGCCAGCAGCCGAGGCGGGACAGGAGGCCAGCCCCAGCATTTT.

This clone was seen only once. This chain links TRBV7-8 with TRBJ2-2; 7 bases line up with TRBD1. Looked up from germline, CDR1 is SGHVS and CDR2 is FQNEAQ. The CDR3 spans 18 residues. The V gene end was trimmed by 5 bases and the J gene end by 5 bases; junction bases not matched to a gene: 17. In nucleotides, the CDR3 is TGTGCCAGCAGCCAAAATCGACAGAGACAGGGTTGGACCGGGGAGCTGTTTTTT. This sequence encodes CASSQNRQRQGWTGELFF. Full variable domain (outside the CDR3, taken from reference TRBV7-8 and TRBJ2-2): GAGVSQSPRYKVAKRGQDVALRCDPISGHVSLFWYQQALGQGPEFLTYFQNEAQLDKSGLPSDRFFAERPEGSVSTLKIQRTQQEDSAVYLCASSQNRQRQGWTGELFFGEGSRLTVL.